The 21 T cell receptor beta chains presented below share a single source sample, sequenced in a study of blood T cell repertoires in COVID-19. Profiling relied on immunoSEQ multiplex PCR, and the TCRdb table lists in-frame clones only, not all of them. The table lists fewer than 110,000 clones, around 82% of them singletons. The sequencing sample was made of peripheral blood. The receptors come from a human donor in a cohort sampled during active or convalescent COVID-19.

In its sample, this clone was seen a few times. The V and J genes are TRBV14 and TRBJ2-1; D may be TRBD2 (6 bases). Germline V CDR1 and CDR2: SGHDN, FVKESK. The V gene lost 6 bases and the J gene lost 6 bases, with 12 bases spanning the gap. The CDR3 runs 13 residues. The CDR3 loop is CASRDLGGNEQFF. CDR3 coding DNA: TGTGCCAGCAGGGACTTGGGGGGCAATGAGCAGTTCTTC.

The chain recombines TRBV7-9 with TRBJ2-7; D is perhaps TRBD2 (6 bases). With 6 bases removed from V and 3 bases from J, the gap between germline ends came to 21 bases. Germline V gene sequence: CDR1 SEHNR, CDR2 FQNEAQ (reference sequence). This CDR3 comprises 16 residues. The CDR3 DNA is TGTGCCAGCAGGTCCCCTTTGACAAGGAGGGACTACGAGCAGTACTTC. Its protein is CASRSPLTRRDYEQYF. The whole variable domain, remainder taken from reference TRBV7-9 and TRBJ2-7, is DTGVSQNPRHKITKRGQNVTFRCDPISEHNRLYWYRQTLGQGPEFLTYFQNEAQLEKSRLLSDRFSAERPKGSFSTLEIQRTEQGDSAMYLCASRSPLTRRDYEQYFGPGTRLTVT.

The chain joins TRBV2 to TRBJ2-5; D possibly corresponds to TRBD1 (6 bases). The CDR3 runs to 12 residues. V gave up 10 bases and J gave up 3 bases, with 12 bases separating them. Germline V gene lookup returns CDR1 SNHLY and CDR2 FYNNEI. The CDR3, as DNA: TGTGCCACCAGGGGCAGGGAAGAGACCCAGTACTTC. Translation: CATRGREETQYF. Full variable domain (outside the CDR3, taken from reference TRBV2 and TRBJ2-5): EPEVTQTPSHQVTQMGQEVILRCVPISNHLYFYWYRQILGQKVEFLVSFYNNEISEKSEIFDDQFSVERPDGSNFTLKIRSTKLEDSAMYFCATRGREETQYFGPGTRLLVL.

This clone was seen more than once but under ten times. The CDR3 sequence is CASSQSNLSGSYNSPLHF. In DNA form, the CDR3 reads TGCGCCAGCAGTCAATCGAATCTGAGTGGCTCCTATAATTCACCCCTCCACTTT. The chain recombines TRBV23-1 with TRBJ1-6; D uncertain. TRBV23-1 is an ORF; its function is uncertain. The CDR3 sequence is 18 residues long. V gave up 0 bases and J gave up 0 bases, with 12 bases separating them.

The chain carries TRBV28 and TRBJ1-5; 9 bases align to TRBD1. With 6 bases clipped from V and 8 bases from J, the junction kept 11 bases outside the gene matches. From germline, CDR1 is MDHEN and CDR2 SYDVKM. The CDR3 totals 15 residues. The DNA of the CDR3 is TGTGCCAGCAGCAAACAACAGGGGGCTTTTGAGCCCCAGCATTTT. Protein: CASSKQQGAFEPQHF.

This chain links TRBV4-1 with TRBJ1-4; 8 positions agree with TRBD1. Trimming took 1 base from V and 6 from J; bases not matched to a gene: 1. CDR3 length: 14 residues. CDR1 and CDR2 from the germline V gene are MGHRA and YSYEKL. The CDR3 here is CASSQADRDEKLFF. CDR3 bases: TGCGCCAGCAGCCAAGCGGACAGGGATGAAAAACTGTTTTTT.

The chain has TRBV18 and TRBJ1-2; maybe TRBD1 (6 bases). Trimming took off 3 bases at V and 2 bases at J, with 13 bases between the two ends. CDR1 is KGHSH and CDR2 is LQKENI in the germline V gene. The CDR3 contains 15 residues. CDR3 nucleotides: TGTGCCAGCTCACCTGGGACACGGAAGAACTATGGCTACACCTTC. Amino acids: CASSPGTRKNYGYTF.

V and J are TRBV9 and TRBJ1-2, with 8 positions matching TRBD1. The CDR3 totals 13 residues. With 4 bases clipped from V and 8 bases from J, the junction kept 7 bases outside the gene matches. CDR1 SGDLS and CDR2 YYNGEE come from the germline V gene. CDR3 nucleotides: TGTGCCAGCAGCCAACTGACAGGGGCCGGCTACACCTTC. Translating gives CASSQLTGAGYTF.

This clone showed up just a few times. The V gene is TRBV10-1, the J gene TRBJ1-2, with 7 bases lining up with TRBD1. The germline V gene encodes CDR1 WNHNN and CDR2 SYGVQD (reference sequence). The ends lost 7 bases at V and 4 bases at J; junction bases unmatched: 6. The CDR3 is made up of 13 amino acids. The CDR3 DNA sequence: TGCGCCAGCATCAATAGGGGGCCCTATGGCTACACCTTC. This sequence encodes CASINRGPYGYTF.

The rearrangement uses TRBV6-5 and TRBJ1-5, with D perhaps matching TRBD1 (6 bases). Trimming removed 6 bases from V and 2 bases from J, with 11 bases in between. From germline, CDR1 is MNHEY and CDR2 SVGAGI. The CDR3 contains 14 residues. CDR3 loop: CASRPYRGNQPQHF. For the CDR3, the DNA is TGTGCCAGCAGACCTTACAGGGGCAATCAGCCCCAGCATTTT.

The V and J genes are TRBV2 and TRBJ1-6; D is perhaps TRBD1 (5 bases). Germline V gene lookup returns CDR1 SNHLY and CDR2 FYNNEI. This CDR3 has 14 amino acids. Trimming took 8 bases from V and 5 from J, leaving 13 bases between them. CDR3 nucleotides: TGTGCCAGCGGTAGACAGTACAATAATTCACCCCTCCACTTT. Its protein is CASGRQYNNSPLHF.

The V and J genes are TRBV4-1 and TRBJ2-7; 10 nucleotides agree with TRBD1. Per germline, CDR1 MGHRA and CDR2 YSYEKL. The V segment lost 1 base and the J segment 0 bases; nucleotides outside the gene matches: 3. The CDR3 is 16 amino acids. CDR3 protein: CASSQAGQGGSYEQYF. CDR3 nucleotides: TGCGCCAGCAGCCAAGCCGGACAGGGGGGCTCCTACGAGCAGTACTTC.

The V and J genes are TRBV7-9 and TRBJ2-3, with 8 bases matching TRBD2. CDR3 length: 15 amino acids. V trimming: 3 bases; J trimming: 4 bases; junction bases outside the gene matches: 6. Per germline, CDR1 SEHNR and CDR2 FQNEAQ (reference sequence). The CDR3 spells CASSFHGGAADTQYF. The CDR3 bases are TGTGCCAGCAGCTTCCACGGGGGGGCCGCAGATACGCAGTATTTT.

V usage is TRBV11-3 and J usage is TRBJ2-7; 9 nucleotides match TRBD1. Germline V gives CDR1 SGHNT, CDR2 YENEEA. Unmatched junction bases numbered 4, after V lost 1 base and J lost 3 bases. The CDR3 runs 15 residues. CDR3 sequence reads: CASSLGPTGGYEQYF. The DNA for the CDR3 is TGTGCCAGCAGCTTAGGACCGACAGGGGGCTACGAGCAGTACTTC.

Details on this clone: Other DNA variants within this sample encode the same CDR3. The chain uses TRBV19 and TRBJ1-3; D is perhaps TRBD1 (6 bases). CDR1 LNHDA and CDR2 SQIVND come from the germline V gene (reference sequence). The V end was cut by 4 bases, the J end by 2 bases, with 6 bases between. This CDR3 comprises 13 residues. CDR3 loop: CASSTGAGNTIYF. CDR3 bases: TGTGCCAGTAGTACAGGGGCTGGAAACACCATATATTTT.

This chain uses TRBV28 with TRBJ1-6; no firm D call. CDR1 is MDHEN, CDR2 SYDVKM, per germline. This CDR3 has 15 residues. The ends were cut back, 7 bases at V and 9 bases at J, with 19 bases in the middle. The CDR3 here is CASTPSRREGSPLHF. CDR3 DNA: TGTGCCAGCACCCCCTCTAGAAGGGAGGGTTCACCCCTCCACTTT.

The chain links TRBV5-1 to TRBJ2-2, with D perhaps matching TRBD1 (5 bases). This CDR3 is 15 amino acids long. Germline V gives CDR1 SGHRS, CDR2 YFSETQ. V lost 1 base and J 2 bases, leaving 9 bases between the germline ends. This chain's CDR3 is CASSLRTTNTGELFF. CDR3 DNA sequence: TGCGCCAGCAGCTTGAGGACAACCAACACCGGGGAGCTGTTTTTT.

The V gene is TRBV5-1, the J gene TRBJ2-3; 12 bases align to TRBD2. Germline trimming cut 0 bases from V and 3 bases from J; bases unmatched to any gene: 2. CDR3 length: 16 amino acids. Germline V gene sequence: CDR1 SGHRS, CDR2 YFSETQ. Written as DNA, the CDR3 is TGCGCCAGCAGCTTGGGGACTAGCGGGGATACAGATACGCAGTATTTT. Protein: CASSLGTSGDTDTQYF.

The chain couples TRBV15 to TRBJ2-7, with D possibly being TRBD1 (5 bases). Germline assignment: CDR1 LNHNV and CDR2 YYDKDF (reference sequence). The CDR3 runs 16 residues. Trimming stripped 1 base from V and 3 bases from J, with 16 bases between. The chain's CDR3 is CATSRGGIGLYYEQYF. CDR3 bases: TGTGCCACCAGCAGAGGGGGCATTGGGTTGTACTACGAGCAGTACTTC.

The V call is TRBV5-4, the J call TRBJ1-3; D possibly corresponds to TRBD1 (6 bases). V was clipped by 2 bases and J by 0 bases, with 15 bases between them. The germline V gene has CDR1 SGHNT and CDR2 YYREEE (reference sequence). There are 17 residues in the CDR3. The CDR3 here is CASSFGQLPYSGNTIYF. CDR3 DNA: TGTGCCAGCAGCTTCGGACAGCTCCCATACTCTGGAAACACCATATATTTT.

The genes are TRBV18 and TRBJ2-7, with D maybe TRBD2 (6 bases). From germline, CDR1 is KGHSH and CDR2 LQKENI. CDR3 length equals 15 residues. V was shortened by 3 bases and J by 7 bases, with 19 bases between the two germline ends. The CDR3 nucleotides read TGTGCCAGCTCACCTCGGGAGAGCTTCTGGGGTGAGCAGTACTTC. Translated, it gives CASSPRESFWGEQYF.